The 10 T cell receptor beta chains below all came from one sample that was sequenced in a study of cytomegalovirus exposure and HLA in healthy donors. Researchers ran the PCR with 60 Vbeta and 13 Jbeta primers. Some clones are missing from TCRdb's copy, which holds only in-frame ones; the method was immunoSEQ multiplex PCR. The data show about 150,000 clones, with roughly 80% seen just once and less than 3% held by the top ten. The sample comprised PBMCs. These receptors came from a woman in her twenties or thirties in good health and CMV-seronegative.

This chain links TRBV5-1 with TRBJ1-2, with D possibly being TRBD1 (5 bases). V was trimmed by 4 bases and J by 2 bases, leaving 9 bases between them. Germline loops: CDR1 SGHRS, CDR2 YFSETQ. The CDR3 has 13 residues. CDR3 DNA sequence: TGCGCCAGCAGCCTAGACAGCAACTATGGCTACACCTTC. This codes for CASSLDSNYGYTF.

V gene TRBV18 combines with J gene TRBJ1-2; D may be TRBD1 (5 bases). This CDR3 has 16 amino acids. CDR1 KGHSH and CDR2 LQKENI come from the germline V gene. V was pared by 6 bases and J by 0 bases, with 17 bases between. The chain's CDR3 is CASSLLEGNANYGYTF. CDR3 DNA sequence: TGTGCCAGCTCCCTACTGGAGGGGAATGCTAACTATGGCTACACCTTC.

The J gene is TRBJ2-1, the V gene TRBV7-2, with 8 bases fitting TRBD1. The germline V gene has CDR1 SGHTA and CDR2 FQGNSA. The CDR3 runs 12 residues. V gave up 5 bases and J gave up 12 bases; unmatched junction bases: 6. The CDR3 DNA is TGTGCCAGCAGCATCGGGACAGGTAGGCAGTTCTTC. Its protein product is CASSIGTGRQFF.

Written as DNA, the CDR3 is TGTGCCAGTTCCGGCGACAGGGGGCTGAACACTGAAGCTTTCTTT. Protein sequence: CASSGDRGLNTEAFF. The chain links TRBV18 to TRBJ1-1; 10 nucleotides line up with TRBD1. CDR1 KGHSH and CDR2 LQKENI come from the germline V gene. The trim removed 9 bases at V and 0 bases at J, leaving 7 bases unmatched. This CDR3 spans 15 amino acids.

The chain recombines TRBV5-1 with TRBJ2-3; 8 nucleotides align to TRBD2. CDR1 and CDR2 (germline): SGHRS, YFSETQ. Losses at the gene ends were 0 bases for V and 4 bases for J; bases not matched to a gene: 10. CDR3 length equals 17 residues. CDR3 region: CASSLALSGAAPDTQYF. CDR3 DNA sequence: TGCGCCAGCAGCTTGGCCCTTAGCGGGGCGGCCCCAGATACGCAGTATTTT.

This chain's CDR3 is CASSYSSQAFNQPQHF. DNA for the CDR3: TGTGCCAGCAGTTACTCCTCGCAAGCGTTCAATCAGCCCCAGCATTTT. The chain links TRBV6-6 to TRBJ1-5; D not certain. Germline V gives CDR1 MNHNY, CDR2 SVGAGI (reference sequence). Trimming left V 0 bases short and J 3 bases short, with 12 bases between. The CDR3 has 16 residues.

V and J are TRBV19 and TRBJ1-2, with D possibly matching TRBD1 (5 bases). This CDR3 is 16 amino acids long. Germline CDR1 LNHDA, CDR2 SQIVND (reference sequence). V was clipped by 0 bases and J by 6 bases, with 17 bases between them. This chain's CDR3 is CASSIDREARGDGYTF. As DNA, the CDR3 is TGTGCCAGTAGTATAGATCGGGAAGCCCGGGGGGATGGCTACACCTTC.

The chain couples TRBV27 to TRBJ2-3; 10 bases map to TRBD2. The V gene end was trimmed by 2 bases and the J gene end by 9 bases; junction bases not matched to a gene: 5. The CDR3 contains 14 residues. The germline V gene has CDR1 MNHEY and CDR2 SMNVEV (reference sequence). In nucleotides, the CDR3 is TGTGCCAGCAGTTTAATAGCGGGAGGCGAGACGCAGTATTTT. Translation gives CASSLIAGGETQYF.

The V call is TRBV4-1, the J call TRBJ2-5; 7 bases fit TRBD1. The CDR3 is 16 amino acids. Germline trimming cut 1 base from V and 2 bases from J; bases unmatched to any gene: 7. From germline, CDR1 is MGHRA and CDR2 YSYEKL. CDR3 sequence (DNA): TGCGCCAGCAGCCAAGTACAGGGGTCGGCTCAAGAGACCCAGTACTTC. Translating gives CASSQVQGSAQETQYF.

CDR3 protein: CASSLNGGIDTQYF. Written as DNA, the CDR3 is TGTGCCAGCAGCTTAAACGGGGGGATAGATACGCAGTATTTT. The genes are TRBV7-3 and TRBJ2-3; 7 positions match TRBD2. The V gene's germline CDR1 is SGHTA and CDR2 FQGTGA. There are 14 residues in the CDR3. J was trimmed by 5 bases and V by 1 base; bases with no gene match: 3.